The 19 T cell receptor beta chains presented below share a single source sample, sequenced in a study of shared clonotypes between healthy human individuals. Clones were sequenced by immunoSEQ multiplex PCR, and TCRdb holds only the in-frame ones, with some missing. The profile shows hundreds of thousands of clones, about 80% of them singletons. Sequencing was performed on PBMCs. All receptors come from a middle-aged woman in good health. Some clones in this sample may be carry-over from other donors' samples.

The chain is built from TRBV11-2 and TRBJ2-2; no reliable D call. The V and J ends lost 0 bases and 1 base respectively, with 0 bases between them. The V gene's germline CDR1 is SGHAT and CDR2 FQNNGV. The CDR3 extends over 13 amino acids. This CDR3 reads CASSLENTGELFF. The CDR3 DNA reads TGTGCCAGCAGCTTAGAGAACACCGGGGAGCTGTTTTTT. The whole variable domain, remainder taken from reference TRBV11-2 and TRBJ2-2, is EAGVAQSPRYKIIEKRQSVAFWCNPISGHATLYWYQQILGQGPKLLIQFQNNGVVDDSQLPKDRFSAERLKGVDSTLKIQPAKLEDSAVYLCASSLENTGELFFGEGSRLTVL.

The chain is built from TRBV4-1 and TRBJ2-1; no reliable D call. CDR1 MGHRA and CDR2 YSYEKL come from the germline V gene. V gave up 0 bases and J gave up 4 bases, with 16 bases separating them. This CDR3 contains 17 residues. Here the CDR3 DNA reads TGCGCCAGCAGCCAAGATCTTCGGGTGGCTGCTTACAATGAGCAGTTCTTC. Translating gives CASSQDLRVAAYNEQFF.

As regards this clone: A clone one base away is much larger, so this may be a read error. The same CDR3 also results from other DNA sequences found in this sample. The CDR3 reads CASSKWDRVDGELFF. CDR3 DNA sequence: TGTGCCAGCAGTAAATGGGACAGGGTGGACGGGGAGCTGTTTTTT. The chain is built from TRBV25-1 and TRBJ2-2; TRBD1 agrees at 9 bases. This CDR3 spans 15 amino acids. Germline assignment: CDR1 MGHDK and CDR2 SYGVNS. V gave up 5 bases and J gave up 7 bases; unmatched junction bases: 8.

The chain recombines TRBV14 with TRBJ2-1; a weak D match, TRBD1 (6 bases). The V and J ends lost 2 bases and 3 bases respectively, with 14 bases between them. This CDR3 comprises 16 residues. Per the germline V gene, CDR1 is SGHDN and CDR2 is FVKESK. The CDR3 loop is CASSQRTGRRYNEQFF. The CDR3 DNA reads TGTGCCAGCAGCCAACGCACAGGGCGTCGCTACAATGAGCAGTTCTTC.

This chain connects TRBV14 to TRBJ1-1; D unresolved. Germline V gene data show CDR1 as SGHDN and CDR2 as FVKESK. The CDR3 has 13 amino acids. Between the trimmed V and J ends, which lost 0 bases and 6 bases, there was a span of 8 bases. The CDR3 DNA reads TGTGCCAGCAGCCAAGATCTGCTCTCTGAAGCTTTCTTT. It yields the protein CASSQDLLSEAFF.

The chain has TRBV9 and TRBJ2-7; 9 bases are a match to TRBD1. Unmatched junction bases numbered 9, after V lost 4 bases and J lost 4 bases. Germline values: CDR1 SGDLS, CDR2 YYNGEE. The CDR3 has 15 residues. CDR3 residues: CASSPRQGQGYEQYF. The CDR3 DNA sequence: TGTGCCAGCAGCCCCCGCCAGGGACAGGGTTACGAGCAGTACTTC.

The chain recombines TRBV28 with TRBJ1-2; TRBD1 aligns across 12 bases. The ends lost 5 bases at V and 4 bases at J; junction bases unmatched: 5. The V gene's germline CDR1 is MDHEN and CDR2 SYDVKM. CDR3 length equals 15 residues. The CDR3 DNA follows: TGTGCCAGCAGTCCGGGACAGGGGGCCCGCTATGGCTACACCTTC. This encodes CASSPGQGARYGYTF.

The CDR3 nucleotides read TGTGCCAGCAGTTTCCCCCATGAGGGCTCTCATGGCTACACCTTC. Translated: CASSFPHEGSHGYTF. This chain links TRBV28 with TRBJ1-2; D gene ambiguous. Germline CDR1 is MDHEN and CDR2 is SYDVKM. The V gene lost 3 bases and the J gene lost 6 bases, with 17 bases spanning the gap. The CDR3 runs to 15 residues.

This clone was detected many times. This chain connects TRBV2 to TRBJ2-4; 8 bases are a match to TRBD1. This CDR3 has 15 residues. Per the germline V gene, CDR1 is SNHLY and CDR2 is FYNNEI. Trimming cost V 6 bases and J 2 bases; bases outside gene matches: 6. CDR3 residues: CASRTQGASKNIQYF. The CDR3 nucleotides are TGTGCCAGCAGGACTCAGGGGGCATCCAAAAACATTCAGTACTTC.

The CDR3 DNA reads TGCGCCAGCAGCCCGGACAGGGCGGGCCACGAGCAGTACTTC. Its protein product is CASSPDRAGHEQYF. This chain joins TRBV5-1 and TRBJ2-7; 8 positions match TRBD1. Germline assignment: CDR1 SGHRS and CDR2 YFSETQ. V trimming: 4 bases; J trimming: 5 bases; junction bases outside the gene matches: 8. This CDR3 spans 14 amino acids.

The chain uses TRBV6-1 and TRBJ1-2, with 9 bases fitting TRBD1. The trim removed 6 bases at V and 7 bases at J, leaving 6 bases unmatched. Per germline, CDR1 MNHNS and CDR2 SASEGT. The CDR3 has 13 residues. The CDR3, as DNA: TGTGCCAGCAGGATACAGGGGGCGGGTGGCTACACCTTC. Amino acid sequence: CASRIQGAGGYTF.

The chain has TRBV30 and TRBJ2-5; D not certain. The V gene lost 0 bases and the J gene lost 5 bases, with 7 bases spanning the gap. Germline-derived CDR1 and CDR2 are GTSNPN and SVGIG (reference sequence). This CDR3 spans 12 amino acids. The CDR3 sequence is CAWSVSRETQYF. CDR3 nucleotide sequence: TGTGCCTGGAGTGTATCACGGGAGACCCAGTACTTC.

The CDR3 DNA is TGTGCCAGCAGTCCCTGGGACTCCGCCACAGATACGCAGTATTTT. This translates into CASSPWDSATDTQYF. This chain joins TRBV27 and TRBJ2-3, with D possibly matching TRBD2 (6 bases). CDR1 and CDR2 (germline): MNHEY, SMNVEV (reference sequence). The CDR3 spans 15 residues. Trimming shortened V by 5 bases and J by 2 bases, and 14 bases separated the two germline ends.

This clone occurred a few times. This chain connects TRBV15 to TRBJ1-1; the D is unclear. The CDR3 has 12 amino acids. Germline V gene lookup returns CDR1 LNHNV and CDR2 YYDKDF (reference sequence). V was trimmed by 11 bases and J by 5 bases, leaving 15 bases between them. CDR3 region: CAAAKGGTEAFF. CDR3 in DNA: TGTGCCGCCGCAAAGGGAGGGACTGAAGCTTTCTTT.

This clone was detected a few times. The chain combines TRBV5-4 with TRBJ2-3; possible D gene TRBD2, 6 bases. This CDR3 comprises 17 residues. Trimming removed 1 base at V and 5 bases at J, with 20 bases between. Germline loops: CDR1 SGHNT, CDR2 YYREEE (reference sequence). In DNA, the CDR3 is TGTGCCAGCAGCTTGAGTGGGGGAATTCGGGGGAGAGATACGCAGTATTTT. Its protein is CASSLSGGIRGRDTQYF.

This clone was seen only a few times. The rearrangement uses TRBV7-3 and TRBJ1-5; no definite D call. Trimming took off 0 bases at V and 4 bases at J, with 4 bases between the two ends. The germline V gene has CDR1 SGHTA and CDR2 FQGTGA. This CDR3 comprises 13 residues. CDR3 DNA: TGTGCCAGCAGCTTAACGTTAAATCAGCCCCAGCATTTT. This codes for CASSLTLNQPQHF.

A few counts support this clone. The CDR3 reads CASSLRPGAEAFF. The CDR3 DNA sequence: TGCGCCAGCAGCTTACGCCCCGGGGCGGAAGCTTTCTTT. J is TRBJ1-1 and V is TRBV5-1; maybe TRBD1 (5 bases). The length of the CDR3 is 13 residues. Per the germline V gene, CDR1 is SGHRS and CDR2 is YFSETQ. Trimming stripped 2 bases from V and 8 bases from J, with 13 bases between.

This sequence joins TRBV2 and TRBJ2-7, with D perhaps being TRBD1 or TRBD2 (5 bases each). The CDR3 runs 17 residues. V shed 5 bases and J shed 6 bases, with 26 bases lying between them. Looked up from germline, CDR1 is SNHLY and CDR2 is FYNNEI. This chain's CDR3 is CASSSRDGGTRLSEQYF. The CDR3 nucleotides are TGTGCCAGCAGTTCTAGGGACGGAGGTACCCGACTCTCCGAGCAGTACTTC. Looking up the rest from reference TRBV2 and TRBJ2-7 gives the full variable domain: EPEVTQTPSHQVTQMGQEVILRCVPISNHLYFYWYRQILGQKVEFLVSFYNNEISEKSEIFDDQFSVERPDGSNFTLKIRSTKLEDSAMYFCASSSRDGGTRLSEQYFGPGTRLTVT.

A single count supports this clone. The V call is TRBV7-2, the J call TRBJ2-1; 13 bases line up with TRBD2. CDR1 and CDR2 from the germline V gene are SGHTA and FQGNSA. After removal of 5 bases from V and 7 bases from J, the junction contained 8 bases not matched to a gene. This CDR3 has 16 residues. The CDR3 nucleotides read TGTGCCAGCAGCCACACGACTAGCGGGAGGAGGAATGAGCAGTTCTTC. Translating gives CASSHTTSGRRNEQFF.